The 22 T cell receptor beta chains listed next were all sequenced from one sample in a study of CD8 T cells in Susac syndrome. The RNA, about 0.45 to 1 ug, was put through reverse transcription using random hexamers. Each CDR3 protein is one row after TCRdb ran MiXCR on the immunoSEQ multiplex PCR reads. The table has 150,000 to 200,000 distinct CDR3 sequences, 90% to 95% seen once. The specimen was CD4+ T cells from PBMCs. The receptors originated from a human donor with multiple sclerosis.

J is TRBJ2-5 and V is TRBV20-1; D unclear. V was trimmed by 7 bases and J by 2 bases, leaving 11 bases between them. CDR3 length: 12 residues. Per the germline V gene, CDR1 is DFQATT and CDR2 is SNEGSKA (reference sequence). CDR3 amino acids: CSVSDGQETQYF. The CDR3, as DNA: TGCAGTGTTTCAGACGGTCAAGAGACCCAGTACTTC.

The chain couples TRBV5-1 to TRBJ2-7, with 10 bases identical to TRBD2. The ends lost 1 base at V and 2 bases at J; junction bases unmatched: 3. The CDR3 runs to 15 residues. The germline gives CDR1 SGHRS, CDR2 YFSETQ. The CDR3 nucleotides read TGCGCCAGCAGCTTGACTAGCGGGACAACCTACGAGCAGTACTTC. This translates into CASSLTSGTTYEQYF.

This clonotype was observed once. The junction shows a germline mismatch at one end, possibly a read error. J is TRBJ1-1 and V is TRBV20-1; 10 nucleotides match TRBD1. Germline values: CDR1 DFQATT, CDR2 SNEGSKA (reference sequence). The length of the CDR3 is 15 residues. CDR3 loop: CGARDRTGGRAEAFF. The CDR3 bases are TGCGGTGCTAGAGACCGGACAGGGGGAAGGGCTGAAGCTTTCTTT.

This sequence joins TRBV2 and TRBJ2-2; TRBD1 might be the D (5 bases). The CDR3 loop spans 14 amino acids. Per germline, CDR1 SNHLY and CDR2 FYNNEI. Between the trimmed V and J ends, which lost 8 bases and 2 bases, there was a span of 12 bases. The CDR3 DNA reads as TGTGCCAGCCAGTGGGGCCGAAACACCGGGGAGCTGTTTTTT. Its translation is CASQWGRNTGELFF. The full variable domain, its missing parts supplied by reference TRBV2 and TRBJ2-2, is EPEVTQTPSHQVTQMGQEVILRCVPISNHLYFYWYRQILGQKVEFLVSFYNNEISEKSEIFDDQFSVERPDGSNFTLKIRSTKLEDSAMYFCASQWGRNTGELFFGEGSRLTVL.

Here the CDR3 reads CASSPASGGPDTQYF. The CDR3 DNA sequence: TGTGCCAGCTCCCCCGCTAGCGGGGGGCCAGATACGCAGTATTTT. The V call is TRBV18, the J call TRBJ2-3; 11 bases agree with TRBD2. Trimming cost V 6 bases and J 4 bases; bases outside gene matches: 6. CDR1 is KGHSH, CDR2 LQKENI, per germline. The CDR3 extends over 15 amino acids.

J is TRBJ2-6 and V is TRBV5-1; D gene ambiguous. In germline, CDR1 is SGHRS, CDR2 YFSETQ. The CDR3 loop spans 16 amino acids. The V end lost 0 bases, the J end lost 2 bases, and 9 bases lay between the germline ends. CDR3 coding DNA: TGCGCCAGCAGCTTGGATACATTGCCTGGGGCCAACGTCCTGACTTTC. It is translated as CASSLDTLPGANVLTF.

The chain uses TRBV6-2 or TRBV6-3 and TRBJ2-1, with TRBD2 identical over 15 bases. This CDR3 comprises 15 residues. J lost 7 bases, V lost 7 bases, and 5 bases had no gene match. Per the germline V gene, CDR1 is MNHEY and CDR2 is SVGEGT. This chain's CDR3 is CASTTGTSGRNEQFF. The CDR3 nucleotides read TGTGCCAGCACTACCGGGACTAGCGGGAGGAATGAGCAGTTCTTC.

The chain carries TRBV4-3 and TRBJ1-2, with TRBD1 matching 7 bases. After removal of 1 base from V and 0 bases from J, the junction contained 2 bases not matched to a gene. Germline CDR1 is LGHNA and CDR2 is YSLEER. The CDR3 is 15 amino acids. The CDR3 spells CASSQGDSSNYGYTF. The DNA for the CDR3 is TGCGCCAGCAGCCAAGGGGACAGTTCTAACTATGGCTACACCTTC.

The chain combines TRBV12-3 or TRBV12-4 with TRBJ2-1; 9 nucleotides align to TRBD1. Trimming at V came to 5 bases and at J to 4 bases, leaving 3 bases not matched to a gene. The CDR3 is 14 amino acids. The CDR3 spells CASSRTGEYNEQFF. The CDR3 DNA reads TGTGCCAGCAGTAGGACAGGGGAATACAATGAGCAGTTCTTC.

The J gene is TRBJ2-3, the V gene TRBV24-1; 8 bases are a match to TRBD2. This CDR3 is built from 17 residues. Unmatched junction bases numbered 12, after V lost 4 bases and J lost 4 bases. CDR1 and CDR2 from the germline V gene are KGHDR and SFDVKD. The CDR3 is CATSDHGAGREADTQYF. For the CDR3, the DNA is TGTGCCACCAGTGACCACGGTGCCGGGAGGGAAGCAGATACGCAGTATTTT.

This chain links TRBV20-1 with TRBJ2-7; 11 nucleotides line up with TRBD2. Germline trimming cut 5 bases from V and 6 bases from J; bases unmatched to any gene: 9. The CDR3 is 14 amino acids. Germline V gives CDR1 DFQATT, CDR2 SNEGSKA (reference sequence). The CDR3, as DNA: TGCAGTGCTCGGAGTAGCGGGAGGGCTCTCGAGCAGTACTTC. Amino acid sequence: CSARSSGRALEQYF.

This chain uses TRBV28 with TRBJ2-7; 8 positions match TRBD1. V was pared by 6 bases and J by 5 bases, with 12 bases of the junction left unmatched. Per the germline V gene, CDR1 is MDHEN and CDR2 is SYDVKM. This CDR3 is 15 amino acids long. The CDR3 DNA reads TGTGCCAGCAGGTCACCAGGGACAGGAATCAACGAGCAGTACTTC. This translates into CASRSPGTGINEQYF.

V gene TRBV7-2 combines with J gene TRBJ2-2; D is uncertain. This CDR3 has 14 amino acids. Germline V CDR1 and CDR2: SGHTA, FQGNSA. V dropped 7 bases and J dropped 2 bases, with 11 bases sitting between them. The CDR3, as DNA: TGTGCCAGCATCCCACTATCTAACACCGGGGAGCTGTTTTTT. Protein sequence: CASIPLSNTGELFF.

The J gene is TRBJ2-1, the V gene TRBV4-1, with D perhaps TRBD2 (6 bases). With 0 bases removed from V and 5 bases from J, the gap between germline ends came to 14 bases. Per the germline V gene, CDR1 is MGHRA and CDR2 is YSYEKL. The CDR3 length is 16 residues. CDR3 region: CASSQEPSPSDNEQFF. CDR3 in DNA: TGCGCCAGCAGCCAAGAACCTAGCCCTAGCGACAATGAGCAGTTCTTC.

The chain carries TRBV27 and TRBJ1-4, with TRBD1 as a possible D gene (5 bases). The germline V gene encodes CDR1 MNHEY and CDR2 SMNVEV (reference sequence). The CDR3 runs 15 residues. V shed 2 bases and J shed 0 bases, with 7 bases lying between them. The CDR3 DNA sequence: TGTGCCAGCAGTTTAGCGGGGGCAACTAATGAAAAACTGTTTTTT. Translating it yields CASSLAGATNEKLFF.

The genes are TRBV12-3 or TRBV12-4 and TRBJ2-7, with 13 bases aligning to TRBD2. Trimming removed 6 bases from V and 9 bases from J; junction bases left unmatched: 8. This CDR3 region has 14 residues. CDR3 in amino acids: CASRIGLAGEVQYF. In DNA, the CDR3 is TGTGCCAGCAGAATCGGACTAGCGGGAGAGGTGCAGTACTTC.

This clonotype has only a few counts. The genes are TRBV27 and TRBJ2-7, with 12 bases aligning to TRBD2. This CDR3 is 18 amino acids long. After removal of 5 bases from V and 0 bases from J, the junction contained 11 bases not matched to a gene. Germline V gene sequence: CDR1 MNHEY, CDR2 SMNVEV (reference sequence). CDR3 in amino acids: CASSRTSGVFFLSYEQYF. The CDR3 DNA reads as TGTGCCAGCAGTCGGACTAGCGGGGTCTTTTTCCTCTCCTACGAGCAGTACTTC.

The rearrangement uses TRBV28 and TRBJ2-1, with 7 bases fitting TRBD1. CDR1 and CDR2 from the germline V gene are MDHEN and SYDVKM. V dropped 4 bases and J dropped 0; count of bases not matched to a gene: 6. The CDR3 covers 16 residues. The CDR3 region has the DNA TGTGCCAGCAGTTCTCTAGGGGACAGCTCCTACAATGAGCAGTTCTTC. This codes for CASSSLGDSSYNEQFF.

J is TRBJ1-3 and V is TRBV28; D unclear. Looked up from germline, CDR1 is MDHEN and CDR2 is SYDVKM. The length of the CDR3 is 14 residues. The ends were cut back, 5 bases at V and 4 bases at J, with 12 bases in the middle. The CDR3 sequence: CASSPRGLGNTIYF. The CDR3 region has the DNA TGTGCCAGCAGTCCCCGCGGCCTGGGAAACACCATATATTTT. Based on the CDR3 plus reference TRBV28 and TRBJ1-3, the full variable domain is DVKVTQSSRYLVKRTGEKVFLECVQDMDHENMFWYRQDPGLGLRLIYFSYDVKMKEKGDIPEGYSVSREKKERFSLILESASTNQTSMYLCASSPRGLGNTIYFGEGSWLTVV.

The chain couples TRBV27 to TRBJ2-1; TRBD1 or TRBD2 may be the D gene (6 bases each). Trimming shortened V by 5 bases and J by 6 bases, and 20 bases separated the two germline ends. Looked up from germline, CDR1 is MNHEY and CDR2 is SMNVEV (reference sequence). The CDR3 has 16 residues. The CDR3 here is CASSPSWGAPSNEQFF. CDR3 coding DNA: TGTGCCAGCAGTCCCTCATGGGGGGCCCCTTCCAATGAGCAGTTCTTC.

This clonotype was counted once. The chain employs TRBV7-6 and TRBJ1-4, with TRBD1 as a possible D gene (5 bases). This CDR3 has 15 residues. Germline CDR1 and CDR2: SGHVS and FNYEAQ. The V and J ends lost 6 bases and 6 bases respectively, with 17 bases between them. CDR3 nucleotide sequence: TGTGCCAGCAGTTTTAATAGGGGTTCAGATGAAAAACTGTTTTTT. It yields the protein CASSFNRGSDEKLFF.

This sequence joins TRBV11-3 and TRBJ2-7; a possible D gene is TRBD2 (7 bases). The CDR3 sequence is 14 residues long. Germline V CDR1 and CDR2: SGHNT, YENEEA. Deletions cut 3 bases from V and 2 bases from J, with 11 bases between. The CDR3 nucleotides are TGTGCCAGCAGCTTCGGGGGGCACCCCTACGAGCAGTACTTC. It translates to CASSFGGHPYEQYF.